This T cell receptor beta chain was documented in a study of T cell repertoires in ileal Crohn's disease. Across the study: Less than 45% were active smokers at surgery; median disease duration was almost 8 years.

V was trimmed by 5 bases and J by 2 bases, leaving 19 bases between them. There are 16 residues in the CDR3. CDR1 and CDR2 from the germline V gene are SQVTM and ANQGSEA. Broader study findings: Active smokers at surgery had more clonal expansions than non-smokers.

TCRdb keeps only in-frame clones here, not all; method: immunoSEQ multiplex PCR. This sample has about 9,600 clones, with less than 85% found just once. With respect to this clone: Its target is unknown.

Input material: ileal tissue. This sequence was found in an adult with Crohn's disease. The rearrangement joins TRBV29-1 to TRBJ1-5; TRBD1 is a possible D gene (6 bases). This chain's CDR3 is CSVTIQGPRGNQPQHF. CDR3 nucleotide sequence: TGCAGCGTTACCATACAGGGCCCAAGGGGCAATCAGCCCCAGCATTTT.